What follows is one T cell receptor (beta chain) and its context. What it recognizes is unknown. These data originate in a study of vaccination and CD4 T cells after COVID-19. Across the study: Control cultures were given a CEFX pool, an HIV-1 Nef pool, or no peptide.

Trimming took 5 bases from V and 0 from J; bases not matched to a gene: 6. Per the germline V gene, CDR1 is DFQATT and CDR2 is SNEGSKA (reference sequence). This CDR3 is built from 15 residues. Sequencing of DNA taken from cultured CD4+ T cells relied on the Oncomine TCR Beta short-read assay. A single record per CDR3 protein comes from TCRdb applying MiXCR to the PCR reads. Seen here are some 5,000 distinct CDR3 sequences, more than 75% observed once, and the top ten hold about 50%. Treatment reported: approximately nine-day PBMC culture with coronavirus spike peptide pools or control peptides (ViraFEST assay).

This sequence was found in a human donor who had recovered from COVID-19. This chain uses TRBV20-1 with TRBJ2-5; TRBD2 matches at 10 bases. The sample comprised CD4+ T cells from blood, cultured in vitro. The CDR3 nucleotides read TGCAGTGCTCCGTTAGCGGGGGGATACCAAGAGACCCAGTACTTC. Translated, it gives CSAPLAGGYQETQYF.